A single sample gave rise to the 25 T cell receptor beta chains below, sequenced in a study of CD8+ T cells in alopecia areata. RNA was isolated and reverse transcribed to cDNA, the sequencing template. Only in-frame clones appear in the TCRdb table, and some are missing; sequencing was by immunoSEQ multiplex PCR. The repertoire shows 270,000 or so clones, none seen only once; the top ten take about 1.1%. The authors sorted pooled cutaneous lymph node cells using CD4, CD8alpha, NKG2D, NKG2ACE and other markers. Sequenced sample: CD4+ T cells sorted from a lymph node. These receptors originate from a C3H/HeJ mouse with alopecia areata. MHC haplotype here: H2-k.

As for this clone: Gene and germline names: mouse. The read ends 3 residues before the CDR3 terminus; that terminus is restored from the germline J gene. Other nucleotide sequences from this sample produce the same CDR3. The rearrangement joins TRBV13-2 to TRBJ1-6; 9 bases match TRBD1. TRBJ1-6 is labeled an ORF, and its function is uncertain. This CDR3 region has 16 residues. The V segment lost 5 bases and the J segment 0 bases; nucleotides outside the gene matches: 3. CDR1 is NNHNN and CDR2 is SYGAGS in the germline V gene (reference sequence). CDR3 sequence reads: CASGRQGGSYNSPLYF. The sequenced part of the CDR3 DNA is TGTGCCAGCGGCCGACAGGGGGGTTCCTATAATTCGCCC.

A word on this clone: Gene names and germline refer to mouse. The read halts 4 residues ahead of the CDR3 end, with the missing end drawn from the germline J gene. Different DNA sequences within this sample yield the same CDR3. The chain combines TRBV19 with TRBJ2-2, with D possibly TRBD1 on 5 matching bases. Per germline, CDR1 FNHDT and CDR2 SITEND (reference sequence). The V gene lost 1 base and the J gene lost 6 bases, with 7 bases spanning the gap. The CDR3 sequence is 13 residues long. The DNA read from the CDR3 is TGTGCCAGCAGTATACAGGGTGCCGGG. It yields the protein CASSIQGAG. From start to end, the CDR3 is CASSIQGAGQLYF.

On this clone: Gene labels here are mouse ones. CDR3 sequence: CASSLDRNYNSPLYF. CDR3 bases read: TGTGCCAGCAGTCTTGACAGAAACTATAATTCGCCC. The chain combines TRBV19 with TRBJ1-6; D might be TRBD1 (5 bases). The read is 3 residues too short to cover the CDR3 end, so that end is filled in from the germline J gene. TRBJ1-6 is an ORF, with its function uncertain. Germline CDR1 FNHDT, CDR2 SITEND (reference sequence). This CDR3 has 15 amino acids. V lost 4 bases and J lost 3, with 11 bases in between.

This clone was seen only a few times. The listed genes are named as in mouse. Here the CDR3 reads CASSRDVRGVQDTQYF. CDR3 DNA, as far as it was read: TGTGCTAGCAGTAGAGATGTGCGGGGGGTCCAAGAC. The rearrangement joins TRBV17 to TRBJ2-5; D possibly corresponds to TRBD2 (6 bases). The CDR3 is cut off 4 residues early in the read; its end comes from the germline J gene. Germline values: CDR1 MNHDT, CDR2 YYDKIL. This CDR3 has 16 residues. V shed 0 bases and J shed 2 bases, with 12 bases lying between them.

As regards this clone: Mouse names are used for the genes. Coverage ceases 4 residues before the CDR3 finishes, and the germline J gene fills in the end. In the same sample, other DNA sequences code for this CDR3. The chain joins TRBV13-1 to TRBJ2-1, with 11 nucleotides matching TRBD1. Trimming cost V 2 bases and J 3 bases; bases outside gene matches: 4. Germline V lookup: CDR1 NSHNY, CDR2 SYGAGN. CDR3 size: 16 residues. CDR3 residues: CASSEGTGGIYAEQFF. The covered CDR3 bases are TGTGCCAGCAGTGAGGGGACAGGGGGGATCTATGCT.

Comments on this clone: Gene names and germline match the mouse. The read ends 4 residues early relative to the CDR3; the germline J gene fills the gap. Other DNA sequences of this sample code for an identical CDR3. The chain couples TRBV13-1 to TRBJ2-4; 7 positions agree with TRBD2. This CDR3 region has 15 residues. V dropped 0 bases and J dropped 0; count of bases not matched to a gene: 1. Germline CDR1 is NSHNY and CDR2 is SYGAGN. CDR3 protein: CASSDGGGSQNTLYF. The part of the CDR3 DNA that was read is TGTGCCAGCAGTGATGGGGGGGGTAGTCAAAAC.

This clone was counted a few times. Gene names are mouse gene names. Sequencing ends 4 residues short of the CDR3 end; the germline J gene provides the rest. Other DNA sequences within the sample encode an identical CDR3. The chain links TRBV31 to TRBJ2-3; 8 bases line up with TRBD2. V trimming: 5 bases; J trimming: 0 bases; junction bases outside the gene matches: 1. Germline V CDR1 and CDR2: GKSSPN, SITVG. This CDR3 has 13 residues. The CDR3 sequence: CAWDWGSAETLYF. CDR3 bases read: TGTGCCTGGGACTGGGGTAGTGCAGAA. Filled out from reference TRBV31 and TRBJ2-3, the complete variable domain reads AQTIHQWPVAEIKAVGSPLSLGCTIKGKSSPNLYWYWQATGGTLQQLFYSITVGQVESVVQLNLSASRPKDDQFILSTEKLLLSHSGFYLCAWDWGSAETLYFGSGTRLTVL.

The sample holds a few counts of this clone. The listed genes are named as in mouse. CDR3 in amino acids: CASSNAGQTNSDYTF. The sequenced part of the CDR3 DNA is TGTGCCAGCAGTAATGCTGGACAAACAAACTCC. The chain combines TRBV13-1 with TRBJ1-2; the D gene is possibly TRBD1 (5 bases). The read ends 4 residues before the CDR3 terminus; that terminus is restored from the germline J gene. This CDR3 is built from 15 residues. Germline loops: CDR1 NSHNY, CDR2 SYGAGN. V lost 4 bases to trimming and J lost 0 bases, with 13 bases between them.

This clone was counted a few times. Germline and genes: mouse. The read is 4 residues too short to cover the CDR3 end, so that end is filled in from the germline J gene. This sequence joins TRBV31 and TRBJ2-2, with D tentatively TRBD1 (6 bases). CDR3 length: 12 residues. CDR1 is GKSSPN and CDR2 is SITVG in the germline V gene. V lost 7 bases to trimming and J lost 2 bases, with 8 bases between them. CDR3: CASQGNTGQLYF. The part of the CDR3 DNA that was read is TGTGCCTCTCAGGGGAACACCGGG.

This clone was observed a few times. Genes and germline are mouse. The sequenced fragment ends 4 residues before the CDR3 boundary, so the rest is inferred from the germline J gene. V usage is TRBV13-1 and J usage is TRBJ1-2, with TRBD1 as a possible D gene (5 bases). Germline V gene sequence: CDR1 NSHNY, CDR2 SYGAGN. The CDR3 contains 13 residues. The sequenced part of the CDR3 DNA is TGTGCCAGCAGCGAACAGGAAGGGTCC. Protein product: CASSEQEGS. The whole CDR3 is CASSEQEGSDYTF.

The table lists this clone with a few counts. Gene names are the mouse ones. The sequenced fragment ends 4 residues before the CDR3 boundary, so the rest is inferred from the germline J gene. J is TRBJ2-7 and V is TRBV13-2; D remains unclear. The CDR3 runs 13 residues. Germline CDR1 is NNHNN and CDR2 is SYGAGS (reference sequence). The CDR3: CASGDMSEYEQYF. The sequenced CDR3 bases are TGTGCCAGCGGTGATATGTCAGAATAT.

This clone showed up just a few times. Gene names are mouse gene names. The CDR3 is cut off 4 residues early in the read; its end comes from the germline J gene. The genes are TRBV19 and TRBJ2-2; D is possibly TRBD1 (6 bases). The CDR3 runs 13 residues. Per the germline V gene, CDR1 is FNHDT and CDR2 is SITEND (reference sequence). V was pared by 3 bases and J by 6 bases, with 9 bases between. Here the CDR3 reads CASSTSGAGQLYF. Partial CDR3 DNA: TGTGCCAGCAGTACTTCAGGGGCCGGG.

As concerns this clone: Here the gene names and germline are mouse. The read stops 4 residues short of the end of the CDR3; the missing end is completed from the germline J gene. The chain is built from TRBV19 and TRBJ2-7; D is uncertain. This CDR3 comprises 10 residues. The germline V gene has CDR1 FNHDT and CDR2 SITEND (reference sequence). The covered CDR3 bases are TGTGCCAGCAGCCCTCAT. Translating gives CASSPH. The CDR3, in full, reads CASSPHEQYF.

To note about this clone: The gene names given are mouse names. The read ends 4 residues before the CDR3 terminus; that terminus is restored from the germline J gene. The chain is built from TRBV5 and TRBJ2-7; 8 nucleotides line up with TRBD2. CDR3 length: 16 residues. The germline gives CDR1 LGHNA, CDR2 YNLKQL (reference sequence). V was pared by 0 bases and J by 0 bases, with 4 bases of the junction left unmatched. The sequenced CDR3 bases are TGTGCCAGCAGCCAAGATAGTGGGGGGGGCTCCTAT. Residues: CASSQDSGGGSY. The whole CDR3 sequence is CASSQDSGGGSYEQYF.

With respect to this clone: Gene names are mouse gene names. The read ends 4 residues before the CDR3 terminus; that terminus is restored from the germline J gene. The genes are TRBV13-1 and TRBJ2-3, with 10 bases identical to TRBD2. The CDR3 has 18 residues. Trimming took 5 bases from V and 1 from J; bases not matched to a gene: 13. Per germline, CDR1 NSHNY and CDR2 SYGAGN. CDR3 in amino acids: CASSPLLGGREGAETLYF. The part of the CDR3 DNA that was read is TGTGCCAGCAGCCCTCTCCTGGGGGGGCGCGAGGGTGCAGAA.

Worth noting for this clone: Gene names and germline refer to mouse. The read finishes 4 residues shy of the CDR3 end, and the germline J gene is used to complete it. This chain uses TRBV19 with TRBJ2-3; 11 nucleotides line up with TRBD2. This CDR3 spans 15 amino acids. V was clipped by 5 bases and J by 4 bases; unmatched bases: 6. Germline values: CDR1 FNHDT, CDR2 SITEND (reference sequence). Here the CDR3 reads CASRLGLGGTETLYF. Incomplete CDR3 DNA: TGTGCCAGCAGACTCGGACTGGGGGGTACAGAA.

Details on this clone: Mouse gene names and germline throughout. The read ends 4 residues early relative to the CDR3; the germline J gene fills the gap. This chain links TRBV1 with TRBJ2-7, with a tentative D call TRBD2 (6 bases). Germline CDR1 and CDR2: NSQYPW and LRSPGD (reference sequence). The CDR3 loop spans 14 amino acids. CDR3 in amino acids: CTCSAGLAPYEQYF. Partial CDR3 DNA: TGCACCTGCAGTGCAGGACTGGCCCCTTAT.

This clone turned up a few times. Gene names and germline match the mouse. The read halts 4 residues ahead of the CDR3 end, with the missing end drawn from the germline J gene. The rearrangement links TRBV13-1 to TRBJ2-3; 7 bases fit TRBD1. The junction had 6 bases not matched to a gene; V was cut back by 5 bases and J by 0 bases. The CDR3 spans 15 residues. Germline-derived CDR1 and CDR2 are NSHNY and SYGAGN. This CDR3 reads CASRTGQTSAETLYF. The sequenced CDR3 bases are TGTGCCAGCAGGACGGGACAGACTAGTGCAGAA.

Comments on this clone: Mouse gene names apply. The read halts 4 residues ahead of the CDR3 end, with the missing end drawn from the germline J gene. The chain uses TRBV29 and TRBJ1-2, with D possibly matching TRBD1 (5 bases). V lost 5 bases, J lost 3 bases, and 7 bases lay in between. In germline, CDR1 is MSHET, CDR2 SYDVDS. The CDR3 contains 12 residues. Partial CDR3 DNA: TGTGCTAGCAGTCAGGGTGACTCC. Translation gives CASSQGDS. The whole CDR3 sequence is CASSQGDSDYTF.

This clone was observed a handful of times. The gene names here belong to mouse. With the read ending 4 residues before the CDR3 end, the germline J gene is used to fill in that end. Other DNA sequences in this specimen translate into the identical CDR3. This chain uses TRBV5 with TRBJ2-7; 10 bases line up with TRBD1. This CDR3 has 14 amino acids. CDR1 and CDR2 (germline): LGHNA, YNLKQL (reference sequence). J lost 2 bases, V lost 4 bases, and 2 bases had no gene match. CDR3 protein: CASSPGQGAYEQYF. Partial CDR3 DNA: TGTGCCAGCAGCCCTGGACAGGGGGCCTAT.

The table lists this clone with a few counts. Genes and germline are mouse. The missing CDR3 end, 4 residues past where the read stops, is filled in from the germline J gene. This chain connects TRBV13-1 to TRBJ2-1; no firm D call. Trimming took 9 bases from V and 1 from J, leaving 5 bases between them. This CDR3 has 11 residues. Germline loops: CDR1 NSHNY, CDR2 SYGAGN. The CDR3 sequence is CATLNYAEQFF. The covered CDR3 bases are TGTGCCACTCTAAACTATGCT.

Concerning this clone: Gene labels here are mouse ones. The CDR3 is cut off 4 residues early in the read; its end comes from the germline J gene. Other DNA sequences from this sample encode an identical CDR3 as well. The rearrangement uses TRBV19 and TRBJ2-7, with no clear D. CDR1 and CDR2 (germline): FNHDT, SITEND (reference sequence). The CDR3 loop spans 12 amino acids. CDR3 bases read: TGTGCCAGCAGTATTCCAGAATAT. It specifies CASSIPEY. Given in full, the CDR3 is CASSIPEYEQYF.

For this clone: Gene names and germline refer to mouse. The CDR3 goes on 4 residues after the read ends, and that part is filled in from the germline J gene. The rearrangement links TRBV13-1 to TRBJ1-2, with TRBD1 matching over 9 bases. Trimming removed 2 bases from V and 4 bases from J; junction bases left unmatched: 6. The CDR3 loop spans 15 amino acids. Germline V gene sequence: CDR1 NSHNY, CDR2 SYGAGN. CDR3 bases read: TGTGCCAGCAGTGAGCGGGACAGGGAGGGCTCC. Translated: CASSERDREGS. The entire CDR3 protein is CASSERDREGSDYTF.

This clone was found a few times. Here the gene names and germline are mouse. The read finishes 4 residues shy of the CDR3 end, and the germline J gene is used to complete it. This CDR3 is also generated by other DNA sequences in the sample. The gene calls are TRBV13-1 and TRBJ2-3, with 9 bases aligning to TRBD2. Trimming removed 3 bases from V and 3 bases from J; junction bases left unmatched: 2. Germline CDR1 is NSHNY and CDR2 is SYGAGN. The CDR3 length is 14 residues. The chain's CDR3 is CASSGTGAAETLYF. Incomplete CDR3 DNA: TGTGCCAGCAGTGGGACTGGGGCCGCAGAA.

This clone was counted a few times. Genes here carry mouse names. Sequencing ends 4 residues short of the CDR3 end; the germline J gene provides the rest. This chain joins TRBV13-2 and TRBJ1-2; D gene ambiguous. CDR1 is NNHNN, CDR2 SYGAGS, per germline (reference sequence). The germline V and J ends were trimmed by 3 bases and 0 bases, with 6 bases remaining between them. The CDR3 is 13 amino acids. This CDR3 is CASGGHANSDYTF. The part of the CDR3 DNA that was read is TGTGCCAGCGGTGGACACGCAAACTCC.